This T cell receptor (beta chain) is drawn from a study of blood T cell repertoires in COVID-19. Overall study: Acute and convalescent COVID-19 samples came from the United States, Italy and Spain. From T cells, B-cell-depleted T cells, or PBMCs came the material, which was cDNA or gDNA.

The Seattle site enrolled patients during active infection and followed them longitudinally. Trimming cost V 4 bases and J 11 bases, with 11 bases left between them. The CDR3 sequence is 11 residues long. In germline, CDR1 is MNHEY, CDR2 SVGAGI. Method: immunoSEQ multiplex PCR; TCRdb's copy keeps in-frame clones and lacks some. The sample shows under 100,000 clones, around four fifths of them seen only once. This clonotype originated in a man aged 55-75 years with COVID-19, enrolled during active disease. The specimen sequenced was peripheral blood. V is TRBV6-5 and J is TRBJ1-2, with a weak D call TRBD1 (5 bases). CDR3 amino acids: CASSFGAGYTF. Here the CDR3 DNA reads TGTGCCAGCAGTTTTGGGGCGGGATACACCTTC.